This T cell receptor beta chain was sequenced in a study of shared clonotypes between healthy human individuals. This table comes from immunoSEQ multiplex PCR, and its TCRdb copy is limited to in-frame clones, with some not included. This table holds about 2 million clones, about 95% found once. About this clone: Its target is not known.

Germline lookup yields CDR1 SGHRS and CDR2 YFSETQ. This CDR3 has 13 residues. Trimming cost V 3 bases and J 3 bases, with 10 bases left between them. CD45RO-negative, CCR7-positively selected cells formed the naive CD8 fraction, excluding terminally differentiated effector memory CD45RA+ cells. Nashville, Tennessee was home to all donors, who were Caucasian adults. Study conclusions and caveats: Against clonotypes common to all four donors, non-shared ones had lower generation probabilities.

This receptor was taken from a man between 18 and 35 years old in good health. V is TRBV5-1 and J is TRBJ2-7; no firm D call. The sample taken for sequencing was naive CD8+ T cells sorted from blood. The CDR3 loop is CASSYENNYEQYF. DNA for the CDR3: TGCGCCAGCAGCTATGAGAACAACTACGAGCAGTACTTC.